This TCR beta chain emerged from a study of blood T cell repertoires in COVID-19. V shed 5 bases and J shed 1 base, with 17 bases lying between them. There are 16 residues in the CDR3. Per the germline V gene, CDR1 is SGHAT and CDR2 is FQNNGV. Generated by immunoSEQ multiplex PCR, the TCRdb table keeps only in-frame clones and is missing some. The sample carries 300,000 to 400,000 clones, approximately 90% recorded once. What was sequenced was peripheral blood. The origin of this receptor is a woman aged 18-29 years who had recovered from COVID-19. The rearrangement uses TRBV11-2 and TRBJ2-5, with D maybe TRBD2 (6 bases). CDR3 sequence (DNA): TGTGCCAGCAGCCAACTAGGGAGGCGGGCCCAAGAGACCCAGTACTTC. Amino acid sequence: CASSQLGRRAQETQYF.